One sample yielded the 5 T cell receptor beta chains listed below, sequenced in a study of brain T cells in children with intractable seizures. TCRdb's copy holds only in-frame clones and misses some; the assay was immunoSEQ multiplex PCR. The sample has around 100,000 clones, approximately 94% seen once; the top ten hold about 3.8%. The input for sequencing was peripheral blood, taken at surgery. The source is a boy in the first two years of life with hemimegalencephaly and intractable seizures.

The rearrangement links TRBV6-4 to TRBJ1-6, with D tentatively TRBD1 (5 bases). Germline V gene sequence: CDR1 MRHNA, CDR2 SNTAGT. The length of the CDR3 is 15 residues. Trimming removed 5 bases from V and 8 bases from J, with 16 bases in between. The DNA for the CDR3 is TGTGCCAGCAGTATACCTCCCGGGACCCATTCACCCCTCCACTTT. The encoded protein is CASSIPPGTHSPLHF.

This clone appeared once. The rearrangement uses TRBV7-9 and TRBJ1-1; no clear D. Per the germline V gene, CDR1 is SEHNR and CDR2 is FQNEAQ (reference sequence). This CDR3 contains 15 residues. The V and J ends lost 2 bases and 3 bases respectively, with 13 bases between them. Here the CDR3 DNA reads TGTGCCAGCAGCTTACTTGAGTCCCTTGACACTGAAGCTTTCTTT. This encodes CASSLLESLDTEAFF.

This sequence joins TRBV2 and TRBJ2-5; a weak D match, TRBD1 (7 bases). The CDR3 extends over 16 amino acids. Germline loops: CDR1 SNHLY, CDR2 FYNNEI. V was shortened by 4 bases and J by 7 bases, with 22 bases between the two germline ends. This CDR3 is CASSGSPGEGARTQYF. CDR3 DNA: TGTGCCAGCAGTGGCTCGCCGGGAGAGGGGGCTAGGACCCAGTACTTC.

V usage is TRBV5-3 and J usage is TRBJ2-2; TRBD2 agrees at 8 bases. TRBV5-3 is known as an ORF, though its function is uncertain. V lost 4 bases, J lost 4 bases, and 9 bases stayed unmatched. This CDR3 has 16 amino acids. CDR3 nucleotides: TGTGCCAGAAGCCGGGAGGGTAGCGGATTCACCGGGGAGCTGTTTTTT. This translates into CARSREGSGFTGELFF.

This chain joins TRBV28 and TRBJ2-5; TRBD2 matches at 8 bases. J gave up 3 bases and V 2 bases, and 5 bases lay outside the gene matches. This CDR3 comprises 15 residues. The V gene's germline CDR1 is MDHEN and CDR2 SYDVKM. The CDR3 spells CASSLTSGFKETQYF. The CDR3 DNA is TGTGCCAGCAGTTTAACTAGCGGTTTTAAAGAGACCCAGTACTTC.